Listed below are T cell receptor beta chains from one sample, sequenced in a study of T cell responses to AZD1222 COVID-19 vaccine. Sequencing used immunoSEQ multiplex PCR; TCRdb keeps in-frame clones, though not all of them. The sample has about 120,000 clones, more than 75% seen once. This specimen consisted of peripheral blood, obtained on day 0 of AZD1222 vaccination. Receptors were obtained from an adult in good health. The CDR3 runs from the conserved cysteine through the conserved F or W. The D gene is left open where the match is weak. Expanded clones get a size class; other rows say once, few or many, or leave the size out.

J: TRBJ2-7
V: TRBV3-1/TRBV3-2
size: .
D: .
CDR3: CASSLLGGAAYEQYF
DNA: TGTGCCAGCAGCCTCCTTGGCGGGGCAGCCTACGAGCAGTACTTC

J: TRBJ1-2
V: TRBV3-1/TRBV3-2
size: .
D: .
CDR3: CASSQDQGFNYGYTF
DNA: TGTGCCAGCAGCCAAGACCAGGGGTTCAACTATGGCTACACCTTC

J: TRBJ2-2
V: TRBV10-1
size: .
D: .
CDR3: CASSDRDTGELFF
DNA: TGCGCCAGCAGTGACAGGGACACCGGGGAGCTGTTTTTT

J: TRBJ1-2
V: TRBV6-2/TRBV6-3
size: once
D: TRBD1
CDR3: CASSYPLSRGGGGYTF
DNA: TGTGCCAGCAGTTACCCCCTGAGCAGGGGGGGTGGTGGCTACACCTTC

J: TRBJ2-1
V: TRBV6-5
size: .
D: .
CDR3: CASSYSRGGAINEQFF
DNA: TGTGCCAGCAGTTACTCTAGAGGGGGGGCCATAAATGAGCAGTTCTTC

J: TRBJ2-1
V: TRBV4-1
size: .
D: TRBD2
CDR3: CASSQGLAENEQFF
DNA: TGCGCCAGCAGCCAAGGACTAGCAGAAAATGAGCAGTTCTTC

J: TRBJ2-5
V: TRBV10-3
size: .
D: .
CDR3: CAISVVRDGSETQYF
DNA: TGTGCCATCAGTGTTGTCCGGGACGGAAGCGAGACCCAGTACTTC

J: TRBJ1-1
V: TRBV6-5
size: once
D: .
CDR3: CASSYVSHRGEAFF
DNA: TGTGCCAGCAGTTACGTCAGTCATCGGGGTGAAGCTTTCTTT

J: TRBJ2-3
V: TRBV5-4
size: .
D: .
CDR3: CASSRGPLASDTQYF
DNA: TGTGCCAGCAGCAGGGGGCCTCTAGCGTCAGATACGCAGTATTTT

J: TRBJ2-7
V: TRBV5-4
size: .
D: TRBD2
CDR3: CASSLPSGGASEQYF
DNA: TGTGCCAGCAGCTTGCCTAGCGGGGGGGCGTCCGAGCAGTACTTC

J: TRBJ2-3
V: TRBV6-4
size: .
D: .
CDR3: CASSDSGGGVDTQYF
DNA: TGTGCCAGCAGTGACTCGGGCGGGGGCGTCGATACGCAGTATTTT

J: TRBJ2-5
V: TRBV6-2/TRBV6-3
size: .
D: .
CDR3: CASSYKFAVRETQYF
DNA: TGTGCCAGCAGTTATAAGTTTGCGGTCCGGGAGACCCAGTACTTC

J: TRBJ1-3
V: TRBV5-4
size: .
D: .
CDR3: CASSLARDSGNTIYF
DNA: TGTGCCAGCAGCTTGGCCAGGGATTCTGGAAACACCATATATTTT

J: TRBJ2-5
V: TRBV18
size: .
D: .
CDR3: CASSPSREETQYF
DNA: TGTGCCAGCTCACCATCGAGGGAGGAGACCCAGTACTTC

J: TRBJ1-1
V: TRBV29-1
size: .
D: .
CDR3: CSVDLISSTEAFF
DNA: TGCAGCGTTGATTTGATCTCGAGCACTGAAGCTTTCTTT

J: TRBJ2-5
V: TRBV3-1/TRBV3-2
size: .
D: TRBD2
CDR3: CASSQVARGGRETQYF
DNA: TGTGCCAGCAGCCAAGTGGCGCGGGGGGGCCGTGAGACCCAGTACTTC

J: TRBJ1-3
V: TRBV5-1
size: .
D: .
CDR3: CASSLNEAVGNTIYF
DNA: TGCGCCAGCAGCTTGAATGAGGCAGTCGGAAACACCATATATTTT

J: TRBJ1-3
V: TRBV11-2
size: .
D: .
CDR3: CASSGGRGRTSGNTIYF
DNA: TGTGCCAGCAGTGGGGGGCGGGGCCGGACCTCTGGAAACACCATATATTTT

J: TRBJ1-1
V: TRBV7-3
size: .
D: TRBD1
CDR3: CASSPPTGQNTEAFF
DNA: TGTGCCAGCAGCCCGCCGACAGGGCAGAACACTGAAGCTTTCTTT

J: TRBJ2-2
V: TRBV27
size: .
D: .
CDR3: CASSLAAGELFF
DNA: TGTGCCAGCAGTTTGGCAGCCGGGGAGCTGTTTTTT

J: TRBJ1-5
V: TRBV28
size: .
D: .
CDR3: CASSLPRASNQPQHF
DNA: TGTGCCAGCAGTCTCCCGAGGGCTAGCAATCAGCCCCAGCATTTT

J: TRBJ1-6
V: TRBV7-9
size: once
D: .
CDR3: CASSLRQADNSPLHF
DNA: TGTGCCAGCAGCTTAAGGCAGGCGGATAATTCACCCCTCCACTTT

J: TRBJ1-1
V: TRBV4-1
size: .
D: .
CDR3: CASSQARRNTEAFF
DNA: TGCGCCAGCAGCCAAGCCCGGCGGAACACTGAAGCTTTCTTT

J: TRBJ1-1
V: TRBV7-9
size: .
D: .
CDR3: CASSLGPSSVNTEAFF
DNA: TGTGCCAGCAGCTTAGGACCCTCTTCAGTGAACACTGAAGCTTTCTTT

J: TRBJ1-5
V: TRBV7-2
size: .
D: .
CDR3: CASSGRDSNQPQHF
DNA: TGTGCCAGCAGCGGCCGGGACAGCAATCAGCCCCAGCATTTT

J: TRBJ1-2
V: TRBV28
size: .
D: TRBD1
CDR3: CASRPGQGYGYTF
DNA: TGTGCCAGCAGACCGGGACAGGGATATGGCTACACCTTC

J: TRBJ1-1
V: TRBV5-4
size: .
D: TRBD1
CDR3: CASSSRTGGTEAFF
DNA: TGTGCCAGCAGCTCCCGGACAGGGGGAACTGAAGCTTTCTTT

J: TRBJ1-6
V: TRBV12-3/TRBV12-4
size: once
D: .
CDR3: CASSLEFRPLHF
DNA: TGTGCCAGCAGTTTAGAATTCCGGCCCCTCCACTTT

J: TRBJ2-1
V: TRBV6-5
size: .
D: TRBD2
CDR3: CASSYSSGGTYNEQFF
DNA: TGTGCCAGCAGTTACTCCAGCGGGGGGACTTACAATGAGCAGTTCTTC

J: TRBJ2-3
V: TRBV27
size: .
D: .
CDR3: CASSLRRVTGPHTQYF
DNA: TGTGCCAGCAGTTTACGTCGCGTAACAGGGCCCCATACGCAGTATTTT

J: TRBJ2-7
V: TRBV7-2
size: .
D: TRBD2
CDR3: CASSLLAGGSYEQYF
DNA: TGTGCCAGCAGCCTTCTAGCGGGGGGATCCTACGAGCAGTACTTC

J: TRBJ1-2
V: TRBV7-8
size: .
D: TRBD1
CDR3: CASSLLQTMVSGQGATGYTF
DNA: TGTGCCAGCAGCTTACTACAAACTATGGTCTCAGGACAGGGGGCTACTGGCTACACCTTC

J: TRBJ2-1
V: TRBV12-3/TRBV12-4
size: .
D: .
CDR3: CASRILSQFFF
DNA: TGTGCCAGCAGGATACTATCCCAGTTCTTCTTC

J: TRBJ2-3
V: TRBV11-1
size: .
D: .
CDR3: CASSLSGPGADTQYF
DNA: TGTGCCAGCAGCTTATCGGGCCCAGGGGCGGATACGCAGTATTTT

J: TRBJ2-3
V: TRBV6-1
size: few
D: .
CDR3: CASSEGGGVTDTQYF
DNA: TGTGCCAGCAGTGAAGGCGGCGGGGTCACAGATACGCAGTATTTT

J: TRBJ1-2
V: TRBV2
size: .
D: .
CDR3: CASSGTTQSGYTF
DNA: TGTGCCAGCAGTGGGACCACCCAGAGTGGCTACACCTTC

J: TRBJ1-2
V: TRBV15
size: few
D: TRBD1
CDR3: CATSSRDRGRGWYGYTF
DNA: TGTGCCACCAGCAGCCGGGACAGGGGGAGGGGATGGTATGGCTACACCTTC

J: TRBJ2-1
V: TRBV2
size: .
D: .
CDR3: CASGDTGTYNEQFF
DNA: TGTGCCAGCGGGGACACGGGCACGTATAATGAGCAGTTCTTC

J: TRBJ2-2
V: TRBV5-1
size: .
D: TRBD1
CDR3: CASSSGGSDTGELFF
DNA: TGCGCCAGCAGCTCAGGGGGCTCGGACACCGGGGAGCTGTTTTTT

J: TRBJ2-7
V: TRBV5-1
size: .
D: .
CDR3: CASSLTQDGYEQYF
DNA: TGCGCCAGCAGCTTGACGCAGGACGGCTACGAGCAGTACTTC

J: TRBJ2-7
V: TRBV4-1
size: .
D: .
CDR3: CASSHSSGGPTYEQYF
DNA: TGCGCCAGCAGCCATTCTTCGGGGGGCCCAACCTACGAGCAGTACTTC

J: TRBJ2-7
V: TRBV5-1
size: .
D: .
CDR3: CASSLDGTYEQYF
DNA: TGCGCCAGCAGCTTGGACGGTACCTACGAGCAGTACTTC

J: TRBJ2-1
V: TRBV3-1/TRBV3-2
size: .
D: .
CDR3: CASSTVQGSYNEQFF
DNA: TGTGCCAGCAGCACCGTACAGGGTTCCTACAATGAGCAGTTCTTC

J: TRBJ1-2
V: TRBV5-4
size: .
D: .
CDR3: CASSLEGVPSYTF
DNA: TGTGCCAGCAGCTTGGAGGGGGTCCCCAGCTACACCTTC

J: TRBJ2-2
V: TRBV11-1
size: .
D: TRBD1
CDR3: CASSRLTGYAGELFF
DNA: TGTGCCAGCAGCCGGCTGACAGGGTACGCCGGGGAGCTGTTTTTT

J: TRBJ2-7
V: TRBV7-8
size: .
D: .
CDR3: CASSLMQSGQPLKQYF
DNA: TGTGCCAGCAGCTTAATGCAATCAGGACAGCCTCTCAAGCAGTACTTC

J: TRBJ1-6
V: TRBV7-2
size: .
D: .
CDR3: CASSLTGRDESPLHF
DNA: TGTGCCAGCAGCTTAACGGGCAGGGATGAATCACCCCTCCACTTT

J: TRBJ2-7
V: TRBV15
size: .
D: .
CDR3: CATSRDFDAYEQYF
DNA: TGTGCCACCAGCAGAGATTTCGACGCGTACGAGCAGTACTTC

J: TRBJ2-7
V: TRBV18
size: .
D: .
CDR3: CASSESSYEQYF
DNA: TGTGCCAGCTCCGAGAGCTCCTACGAGCAGTACTTC

J: TRBJ1-2
V: TRBV6-1
size: .
D: TRBD1
CDR3: CASSETGASGYGYTF
DNA: TGTGCCAGCAGTGAGACAGGGGCATCAGGATATGGCTACACCTTC

J: TRBJ1-1
V: TRBV9
size: .
D: TRBD1
CDR3: CASSARQGNTEAFF
DNA: TGTGCCAGCAGCGCGCGACAGGGAAACACTGAAGCTTTCTTT

J: TRBJ2-7
V: TRBV5-8
size: .
D: .
CDR3: CASSLYSVSPNYEQYF
DNA: TGTGCCAGCAGCTTGTACAGCGTTTCCCCAAACTACGAGCAGTACTTC

J: TRBJ2-5
V: TRBV7-2
size: .
D: TRBD2
CDR3: CASSSIAGGETQYF
DNA: TGTGCCAGCAGCTCCATAGCGGGTGGTGAGACCCAGTACTTC

J: TRBJ1-2
V: TRBV7-8
size: .
D: TRBD1
CDR3: CASSPGTVNYGYTF
DNA: TGTGCCAGCAGCCCAGGGACAGTTAACTATGGCTACACCTTC

J: TRBJ2-7
V: TRBV5-6
size: .
D: TRBD1
CDR3: CASSLGDRAYEQYF
DNA: TGTGCCAGCAGCTTGGGCGACAGGGCCTACGAGCAGTACTTC

J: TRBJ1-2
V: TRBV7-9
size: .
D: .
CDR3: CASSFGTIYPTDYGYTF
DNA: TGTGCCAGCAGCTTCGGGACTATATACCCGACGGACTATGGCTACACCTTC

J: TRBJ1-6
V: TRBV12-5
size: .
D: .
CDR3: CASGLSSTGNSPLHF
DNA: TGTGCTAGTGGTTTGTCATCTACGGGTAATTCACCCCTCCACTTT

J: TRBJ1-6
V: TRBV6-5
size: .
D: .
CDR3: CASSLRPDYNSPLHF
DNA: TGTGCCAGCAGTTTGCGGCCAGATTATAATTCACCCCTCCACTTT

J: TRBJ2-3
V: TRBV7-3
size: .
D: .
CDR3: CASSIGVLDTQYF
DNA: TGTGCCAGCAGTATAGGAGTCCTAGATACGCAGTATTTT